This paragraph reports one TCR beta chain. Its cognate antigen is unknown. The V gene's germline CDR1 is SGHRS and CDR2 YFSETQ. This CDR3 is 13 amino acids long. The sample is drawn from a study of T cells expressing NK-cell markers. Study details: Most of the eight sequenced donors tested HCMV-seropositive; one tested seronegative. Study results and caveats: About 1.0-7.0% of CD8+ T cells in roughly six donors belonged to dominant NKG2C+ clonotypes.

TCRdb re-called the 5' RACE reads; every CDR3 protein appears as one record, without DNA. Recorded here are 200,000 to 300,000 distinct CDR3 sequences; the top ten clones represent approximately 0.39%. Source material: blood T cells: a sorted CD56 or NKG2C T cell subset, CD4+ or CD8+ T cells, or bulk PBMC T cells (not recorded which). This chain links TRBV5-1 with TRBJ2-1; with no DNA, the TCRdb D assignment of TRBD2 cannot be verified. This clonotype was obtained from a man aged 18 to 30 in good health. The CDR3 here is CASRPRTYNEQFF.